In its sample, the clone carrying this T cell receptor beta chain was seen once. In the authors' methods: Reference gene primer amplification in the assay estimated nucleated cell counts. Profiling relied on immunoSEQ multiplex PCR, and the TCRdb table lists in-frame clones only, not all of them. V and J calls and clone size are as listed in that table; D and trimming were resolved from the DNA. The profile shows tens of thousands of clones, roughly nine tenths of them singletons. The data stem from a study of blood T cell repertoires in COVID-19. Study as a whole: Samples representing acute and convalescent COVID-19 were sourced from the United States, Italy and Spain.

The CDR3 is made up of 14 amino acids. CDR1 is MNHEY, CDR2 SVGAGI, per germline. The junction had 0 bases not matched to a gene; V was cut back by 0 bases and J by 2 bases. This rearrangement joins TRBV6-5 to TRBJ2-7; 8 nucleotides agree with TRBD2. The receptor's source is a man aged 60 to 75 with acute or convalescent COVID-19. The sample taken for sequencing was peripheral blood. CDR3 coding DNA: TGTGCCAGCAGTTACTCAGCGGGGGCCTACGAGCAGTACTTC. Translated, it gives CASSYSAGAYEQYF.